The clone carrying this T cell receptor (beta chain) was seen a handful of times. Its antigen remains unknown. Germline CDR1 SEHNR, CDR2 FQNEAQ (reference sequence). Trimming removed 3 bases at V and 5 bases at J, with 13 bases between. The CDR3 is 14 residues long. Making the bulk TCR libraries relied on previously described methods and listed TCR primers. TCRdb called the PCR reads again in MiXCR, with one record for every CDR3 protein. The repertoire holds hundreds of thousands of distinct CDR3 sequences, about 25% seen once, with 0.78% in the top ten. The naive CD8 libraries originated from between roughly 17,000 and 1,100,000 sorted cells and drew on 10%, 30% or 50% RNA. This sample is part of a study of molecular identifiers for immune sequencing clone quantification. General study findings and limits: Clones that exceeded 20 RNA copies held over 98% of effector molecules, yet under 1% in naive cells. Barcode sharing among identical TCR molecules could make large clones appear smaller.

This rearrangement joins TRBV7-9 to TRBJ2-5; D tentatively reads TRBD1 or TRBD2 (5 bases each). The receptor was isolated from a human donor in good health. Some libraries in this study had Jurkat cell RNA spiked in. Source material: naive CD8+ T cells from blood, with Jurkat cell RNA spiked in. Subset indicated: FACS-sorted CD8+CD4-CCR7+CD45RA+ naive T cells. The CDR3 coding sequence is TGTGCCAGCAGCTTGGGCGACGGGACGGAGACCCAGTACTTC. This sequence encodes CASSLGDGTETQYF.